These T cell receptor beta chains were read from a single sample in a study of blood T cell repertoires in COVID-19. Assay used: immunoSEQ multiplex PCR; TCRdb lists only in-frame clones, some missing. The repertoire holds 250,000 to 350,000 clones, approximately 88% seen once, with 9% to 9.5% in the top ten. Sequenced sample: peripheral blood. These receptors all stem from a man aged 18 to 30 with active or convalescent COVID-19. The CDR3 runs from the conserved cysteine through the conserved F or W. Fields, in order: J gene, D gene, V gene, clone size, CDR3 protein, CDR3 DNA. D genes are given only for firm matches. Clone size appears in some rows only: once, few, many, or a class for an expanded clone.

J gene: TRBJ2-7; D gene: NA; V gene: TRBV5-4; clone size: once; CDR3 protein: CASSLADGRVYEQYF; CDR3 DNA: TGTGCCAGCAGCTTGGCCGACGGCAGGGTATACGAGCAGTACTTC
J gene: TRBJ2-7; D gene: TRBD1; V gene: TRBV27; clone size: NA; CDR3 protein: CASSSPSGTGGESYEQYF; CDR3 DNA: TGTGCCAGCAGTTCACCTTCTGGGACAGGGGGCGAGTCCTACGAGCAGTACTTC
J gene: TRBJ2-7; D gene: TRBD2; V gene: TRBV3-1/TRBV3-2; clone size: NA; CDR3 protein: CASSQASGSYEQYF; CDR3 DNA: TGTGCCAGCAGCCAAGCTAGCGGGTCCTACGAGCAGTACTTC
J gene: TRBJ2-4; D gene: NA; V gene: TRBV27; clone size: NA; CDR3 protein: CASSLDRTGDQYF; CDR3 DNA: TGTGCCAGCAGTTTAGATCGGACGGGGGATCAGTACTTC
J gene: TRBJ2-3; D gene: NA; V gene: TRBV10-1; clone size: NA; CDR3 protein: CASSGSGADTQYF; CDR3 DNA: TGCGCCAGCAGTGGGTCGGGGGCGGATACGCAGTATTTT
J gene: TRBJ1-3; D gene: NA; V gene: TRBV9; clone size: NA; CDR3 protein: CASSEDSSGNTIYF; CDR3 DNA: TGTGCCAGCAGCGAGGACAGCTCTGGAAACACCATATATTTT
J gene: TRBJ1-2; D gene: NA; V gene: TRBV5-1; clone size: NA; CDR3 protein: CASSLAGDYGYTF; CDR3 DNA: TGCGCCAGCAGCTTGGCAGGGGACTATGGCTACACCTTC
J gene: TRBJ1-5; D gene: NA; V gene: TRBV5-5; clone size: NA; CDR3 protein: CASSSDSYSNQPQHF; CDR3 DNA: TGTGCCAGCAGCTCGGACAGTTATAGCAATCAGCCCCAGCATTTT
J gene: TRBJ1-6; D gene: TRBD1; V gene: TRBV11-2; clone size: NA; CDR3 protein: CASSSLPPGAGGQGSPLHF; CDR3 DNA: TGTGCCAGCAGCAGCCTACCCCCCGGGGCAGGGGGTCAGGGTTCACCCCTCCACTTT
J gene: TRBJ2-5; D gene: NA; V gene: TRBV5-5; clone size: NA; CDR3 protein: CASSSSPRTVRETQYF; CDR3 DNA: TGTGCCAGCAGCTCGTCCCCTCGAACAGTGCGAGAGACCCAGTACTTC
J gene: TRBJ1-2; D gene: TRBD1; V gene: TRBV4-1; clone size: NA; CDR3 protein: CASSQHGQGNYGYTF; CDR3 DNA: TGCGCCAGCAGCCAGCACGGACAGGGAAACTATGGCTACACCTTC
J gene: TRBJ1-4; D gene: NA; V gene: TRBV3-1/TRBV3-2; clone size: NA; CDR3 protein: CASRLSGTTPEKLFF; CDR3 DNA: TGTGCCAGCAGGCTCTCCGGGACTACCCCTGAAAAACTGTTTTTT
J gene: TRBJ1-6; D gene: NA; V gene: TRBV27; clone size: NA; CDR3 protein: CASSSILDRIPIGPLHF; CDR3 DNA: TGTGCCAGCAGTTCCATATTAGACAGGATCCCAATTGGACCCCTCCACTTT
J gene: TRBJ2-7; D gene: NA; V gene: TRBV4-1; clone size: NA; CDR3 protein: CANSHPQGGFGEQYF; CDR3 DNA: TGCGCCAACAGCCATCCGCAGGGAGGTTTTGGCGAGCAGTACTTC
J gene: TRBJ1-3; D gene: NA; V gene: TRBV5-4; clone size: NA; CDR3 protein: CASSLGGNTIYF; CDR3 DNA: TGTGCCAGCAGCCTCGGTGGAAACACCATATATTTT
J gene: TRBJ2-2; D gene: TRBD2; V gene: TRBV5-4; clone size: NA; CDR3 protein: CASSLGHGGGQTGELFF; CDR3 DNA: TGTGCCAGCAGCTTGGGGCATGGCGGGGGGCAGACCGGGGAGCTGTTTTTT
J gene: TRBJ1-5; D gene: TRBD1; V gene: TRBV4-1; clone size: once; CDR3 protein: CASSQDTGGSWQPQHF; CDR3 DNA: TGCGCCAGCAGCCAAGATACAGGGGGCAGTTGGCAGCCCCAGCATTTT
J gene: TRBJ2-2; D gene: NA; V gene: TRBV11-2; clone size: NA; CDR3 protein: CASSLERGRTGELFF; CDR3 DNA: TGTGCCAGCAGCTTAGAGCGGGGCCGCACCGGGGAGCTGTTTTTT
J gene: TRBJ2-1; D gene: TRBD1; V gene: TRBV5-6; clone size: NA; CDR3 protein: CASSLDRTGRRNEQFF; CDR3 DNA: TGTGCCAGCAGCTTGGACCGGACAGGCAGGCGGAATGAGCAGTTCTTC
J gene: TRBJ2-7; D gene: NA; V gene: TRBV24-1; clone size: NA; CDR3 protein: CATSDLMYSYEQYF; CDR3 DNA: TGTGCCACCAGTGATTTGATGTACTCCTACGAGCAGTACTTC
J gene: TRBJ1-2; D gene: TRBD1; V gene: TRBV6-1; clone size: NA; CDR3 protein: CASREDRETTDGYTF; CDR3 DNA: TGTGCCAGCAGGGAAGACAGGGAAACTACGGATGGCTACACCTTC
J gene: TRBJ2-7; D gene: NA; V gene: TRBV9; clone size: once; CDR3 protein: CASSVSLGDGEQYF; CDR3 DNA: TGTGCCAGCAGCGTCTCACTAGGCGATGGCGAGCAGTACTTC
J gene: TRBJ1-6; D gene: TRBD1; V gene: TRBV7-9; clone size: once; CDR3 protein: CASRLSGGDRGNRSPLHF; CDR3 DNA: TGTGCCAGCAGGCTTAGCGGAGGGGACAGGGGGAATCGATCACCCCTCCACTTT
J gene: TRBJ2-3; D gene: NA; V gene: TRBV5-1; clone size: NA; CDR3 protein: CASSLESGLGTDTQYF; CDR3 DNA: TGCGCCAGCAGCTTGGAATCAGGACTCGGAACAGATACGCAGTATTTT
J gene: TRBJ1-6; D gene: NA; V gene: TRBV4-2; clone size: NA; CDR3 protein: CASSHQGNNSPLHF; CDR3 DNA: TGTGCCAGCAGCCATCAGGGGAATAATTCACCCCTCCACTTT
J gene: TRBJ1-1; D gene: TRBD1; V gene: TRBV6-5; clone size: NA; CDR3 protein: CASTDRTGKNTEAFF; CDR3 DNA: TGTGCCAGCACCGACCGGACAGGAAAGAACACTGAAGCTTTCTTT
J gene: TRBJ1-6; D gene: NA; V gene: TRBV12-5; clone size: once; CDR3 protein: CASGYFPNRLNYNSPLHF; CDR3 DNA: TGTGCTAGTGGTTATTTTCCCAACAGGCTAAACTATAATTCACCCCTCCACTTT
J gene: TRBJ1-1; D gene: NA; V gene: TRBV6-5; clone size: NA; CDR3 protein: CASHGNTEAFF; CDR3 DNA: TGTGCCAGCCACGGGAACACTGAAGCTTTCTTT
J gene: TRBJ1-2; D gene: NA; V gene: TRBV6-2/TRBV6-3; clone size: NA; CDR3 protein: CASSYPPVNYGYTF; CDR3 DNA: TGTGCCAGCAGTTACCCTCCCGTAAACTATGGCTACACCTTC
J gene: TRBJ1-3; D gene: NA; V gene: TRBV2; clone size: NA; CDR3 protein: CASSPALAPGNTIYF; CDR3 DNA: TGTGCCAGCAGTCCCGCGCTTGCTCCTGGAAACACCATATATTTT
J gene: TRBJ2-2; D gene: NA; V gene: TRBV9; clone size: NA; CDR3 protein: CASSARGTGELFF; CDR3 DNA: TGTGCCAGCAGCGCGAGGGGGACCGGGGAGCTGTTTTTT